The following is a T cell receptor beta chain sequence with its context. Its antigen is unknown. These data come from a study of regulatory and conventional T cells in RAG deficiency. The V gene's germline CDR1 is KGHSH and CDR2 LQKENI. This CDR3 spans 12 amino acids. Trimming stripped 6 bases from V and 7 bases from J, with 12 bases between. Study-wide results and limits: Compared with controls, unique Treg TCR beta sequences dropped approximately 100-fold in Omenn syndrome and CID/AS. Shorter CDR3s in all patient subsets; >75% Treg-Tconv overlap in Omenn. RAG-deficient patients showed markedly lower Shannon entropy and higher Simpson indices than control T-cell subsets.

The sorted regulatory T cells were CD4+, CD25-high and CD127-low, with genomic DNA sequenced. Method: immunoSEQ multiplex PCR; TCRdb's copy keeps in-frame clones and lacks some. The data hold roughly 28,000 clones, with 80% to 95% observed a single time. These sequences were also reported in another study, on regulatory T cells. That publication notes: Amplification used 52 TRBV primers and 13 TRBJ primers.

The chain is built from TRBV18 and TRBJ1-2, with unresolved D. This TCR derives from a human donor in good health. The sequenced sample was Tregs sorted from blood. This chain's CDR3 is CASSPREGGYTF. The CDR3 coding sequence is TGTGCCAGCTCTCCGCGGGAAGGTGGCTACACCTTC.